A single sample gave rise to the 6 T cell receptor beta chains below, sequenced in a study of vaccination effects on CD4 cells after COVID-19. Pools of viral peptides were used by the ViraFEST assay to expand antigen-specific CD4+ T cells ahead of sequencing. It was after 10 days of culture that CD4+ T cells were isolated. Vaccination of participants consisted of two doses of either the BNT162b2 or mRNA-1273 vaccine. Their antigen targets remain unknown. The repertoire was sequenced with immunoSEQ multiplex PCR; TCRdb's copy has only in-frame clones and lacks some. Among about 22,000 clones listed, about three quarters were seen once. Specimen: CD4+ T cells from PBMCs cultured with HCoV-NL63 spike peptides, collected after COVID-19 vaccination. Receptors originate from a human donor who received a COVID-19 vaccine.

This chain uses TRBV6-5 with TRBJ1-2; unclear D gene. CDR1 and CDR2 from the germline V gene are MNHEY and SVGAGI. Trimming pared 0 bases from V and 4 bases from J, leaving 9 bases between. The CDR3 covers 14 residues. CDR3 sequence reads: CASSYSSNSYGYTF. The CDR3 nucleotides are TGTGCCAGCAGTTACTCCTCTAATAGCTATGGCTACACCTTC.

This sequence joins TRBV10-3 and TRBJ1-2; D is ambiguous. CDR1 is ENHRY and CDR2 is SYGVKD in the germline V gene. There are 14 residues in the CDR3. Trimming removed 5 bases from V and 2 bases from J, with 12 bases in between. The CDR3 sequence: CAISLMDANYGYTF. The CDR3 region has the DNA TGTGCCATCAGTTTAATGGACGCGAACTATGGCTACACCTTC.

The V call is TRBV10-3, the J call TRBJ1-1; perhaps TRBD1 as D (5 bases). Germline V gene data show CDR1 as ENHRY and CDR2 as SYGVKD. Trimming removed 8 bases at V and 7 bases at J, with 11 bases between. The CDR3 has 11 residues. The CDR3 DNA follows: TGTGCCATCTGGGACGAGGATGAAGCTTTCTTT. It is translated as CAIWDEDEAFF.

The chain couples TRBV25-1 to TRBJ2-3; weak D call: TRBD2 (5 bases). V was shortened by 4 bases and J by 1 base, with 12 bases between the two germline ends. CDR1 and CDR2 from the germline V gene are MGHDK and SYGVNS. The CDR3 extends over 15 amino acids. CDR3 sequence reads: CASSGGKPGTDTQYF. In DNA form, the CDR3 reads TGTGCCAGCAGTGGAGGGAAACCAGGCACAGATACGCAGTATTTT. The complete variable domain, with remaining parts taken from reference TRBV25-1 and TRBJ2-3, reads EADIYQTPRYLVIGTGKKITLECSQTMGHDKMYWYQQDPGMELHLIHYSYGVNSTEKGDLSSESTVSRIRTEHFPLTLESARPSHTSQYLCASSGGKPGTDTQYFGPGTRLTVL.

The chain links TRBV4-1 to TRBJ1-5; D unclear. The length of the CDR3 is 16 residues. Trimming took 0 bases from V and 4 from J, leaving 13 bases between them. In germline, CDR1 is MGHRA, CDR2 YSYEKL. CDR3 nucleotides: TGCGCCAGCAGCCAAGATTGGGGAGGAAAAAATCAGCCCCAGCATTTT. Residues: CASSQDWGGKNQPQHF.

The V gene is TRBV18, the J gene TRBJ2-6; a possible D gene is TRBD1 (5 bases). The CDR3 covers 17 residues. V lost 4 bases and J 3 bases, leaving 16 bases between the germline ends. Germline V gives CDR1 KGHSH, CDR2 LQKENI. The CDR3 nucleotides read TGTGCCAGCTCACGAAGAACCAGGGAAATTGGGGCCAACGTCCTGACTTTC. This translates into CASSRRTREIGANVLTF. Complete variable domain (other parts from reference TRBV18 and TRBJ2-6): NAGVMQNPRHLVRRRGQEARLRCSPMKGHSHVYWYRQLPEEGLKFMVYLQKENIIDESGMPKERFSAEFPKEGPSILRIQQVVRGDSAAYFCASSRRTREIGANVLTFGAGSRLTVL.